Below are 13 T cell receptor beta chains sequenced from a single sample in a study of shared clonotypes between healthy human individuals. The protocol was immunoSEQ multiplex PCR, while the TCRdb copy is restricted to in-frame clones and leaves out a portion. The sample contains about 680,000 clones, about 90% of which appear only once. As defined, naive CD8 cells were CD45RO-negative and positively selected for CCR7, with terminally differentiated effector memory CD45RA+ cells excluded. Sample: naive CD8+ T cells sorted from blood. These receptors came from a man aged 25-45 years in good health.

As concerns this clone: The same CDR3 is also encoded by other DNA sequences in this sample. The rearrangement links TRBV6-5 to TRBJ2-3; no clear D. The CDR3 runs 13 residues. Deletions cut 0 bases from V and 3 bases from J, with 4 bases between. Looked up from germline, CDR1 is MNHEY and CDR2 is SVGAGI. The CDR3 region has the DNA TGTGCCAGCAGTTACTCGAATACAGATACGCAGTATTTT. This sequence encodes CASSYSNTDTQYF.

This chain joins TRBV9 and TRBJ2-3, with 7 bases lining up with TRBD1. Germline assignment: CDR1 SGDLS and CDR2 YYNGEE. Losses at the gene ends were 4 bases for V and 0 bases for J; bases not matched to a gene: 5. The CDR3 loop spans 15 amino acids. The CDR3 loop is CASSPQGDSTDTQYF. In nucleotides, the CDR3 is TGTGCCAGCAGCCCGCAGGGGGATAGCACAGATACGCAGTATTTT.

The CDR3 loop is CASSIDPAEGETQYF. In DNA form, the CDR3 reads TGTGCCAGTAGTATAGATCCAGCGGAGGGGGAGACCCAGTACTTC. This chain connects TRBV19 to TRBJ2-5, with a weak D call TRBD2 (6 bases). This CDR3 has 15 residues. Germline-derived CDR1 and CDR2 are LNHDA and SQIVND (reference sequence). V lost 0 bases and J lost 5, with 13 bases in between.

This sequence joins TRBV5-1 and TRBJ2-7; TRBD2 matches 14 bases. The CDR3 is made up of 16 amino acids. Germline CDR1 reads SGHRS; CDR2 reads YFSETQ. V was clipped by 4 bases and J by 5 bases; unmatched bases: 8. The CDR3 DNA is TGCGCCAGCAGCCACGGGACTAGCGGGAGAGGCCACGAGCAGTACTTC. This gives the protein CASSHGTSGRGHEQYF.

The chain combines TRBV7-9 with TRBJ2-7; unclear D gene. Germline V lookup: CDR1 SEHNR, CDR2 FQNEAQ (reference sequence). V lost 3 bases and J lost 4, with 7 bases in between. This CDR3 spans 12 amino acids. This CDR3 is CASSFLGYEQYF. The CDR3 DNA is TGTGCCAGCAGCTTTTTAGGTTACGAGCAGTACTTC.

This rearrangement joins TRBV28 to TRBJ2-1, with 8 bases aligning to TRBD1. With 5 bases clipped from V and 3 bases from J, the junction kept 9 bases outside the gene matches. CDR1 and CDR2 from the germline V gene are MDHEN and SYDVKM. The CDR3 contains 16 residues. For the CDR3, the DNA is TGTGCCAGCAGTCCCCCCAGGGACAGGAGCTACAATGAGCAGTTCTTC. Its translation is CASSPPRDRSYNEQFF.

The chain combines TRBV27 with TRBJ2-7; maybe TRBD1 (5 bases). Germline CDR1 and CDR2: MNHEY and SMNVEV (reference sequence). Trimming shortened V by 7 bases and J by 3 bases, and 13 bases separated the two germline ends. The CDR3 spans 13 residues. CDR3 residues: CASKRGPFYEQYF. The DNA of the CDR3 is TGTGCCAGCAAAAGGGGTCCCTTCTACGAGCAGTACTTC.

In nucleotides, the CDR3 is TGCAGCGTTGACGGACTAGCGGGAGGGCCCGTAACCTACAATGAGCAGTTCTTC. Protein sequence: CSVDGLAGGPVTYNEQFF. The chain has TRBV29-1 and TRBJ2-1, with 15 bases fitting TRBD2. Germline assignment: CDR1 SQVTM and CDR2 ANQGSEA. V gave up 3 bases and J gave up 2 bases; unmatched junction bases: 8. This CDR3 has 18 residues.

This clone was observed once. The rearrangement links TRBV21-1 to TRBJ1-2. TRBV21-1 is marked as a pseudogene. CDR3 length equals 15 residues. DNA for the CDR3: TGTGCCAGCAGCAAACGGGGGGGTAGTGACTATGGCTACACCTTC. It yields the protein CASSKRGGSDYGYTF.

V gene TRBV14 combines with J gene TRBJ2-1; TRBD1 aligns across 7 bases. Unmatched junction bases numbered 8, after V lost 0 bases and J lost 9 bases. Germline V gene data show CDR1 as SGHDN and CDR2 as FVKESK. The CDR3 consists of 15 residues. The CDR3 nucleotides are TGTGCCAGCAGCCAAGAGATGAGGGGGCGCAGTGAGCAGTTCTTC. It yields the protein CASSQEMRGRSEQFF.

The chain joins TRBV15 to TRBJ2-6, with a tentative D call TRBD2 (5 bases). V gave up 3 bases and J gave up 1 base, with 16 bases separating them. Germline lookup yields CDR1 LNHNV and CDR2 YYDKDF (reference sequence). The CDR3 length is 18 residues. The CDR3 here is CATSRDPREGSGANVLTF. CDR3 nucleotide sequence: TGTGCCACCAGCAGGGACCCTCGAGAGGGATCTGGGGCCAACGTCCTGACTTTC.

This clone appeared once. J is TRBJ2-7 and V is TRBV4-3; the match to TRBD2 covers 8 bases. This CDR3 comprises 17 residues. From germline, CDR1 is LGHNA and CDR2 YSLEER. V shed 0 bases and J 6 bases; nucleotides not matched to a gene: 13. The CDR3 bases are TGCGCCAGCAGCCAAGATACAAATCCTGGGAGCGGGAGCGAGCAGTACTTC. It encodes CASSQDTNPGSGSEQYF.

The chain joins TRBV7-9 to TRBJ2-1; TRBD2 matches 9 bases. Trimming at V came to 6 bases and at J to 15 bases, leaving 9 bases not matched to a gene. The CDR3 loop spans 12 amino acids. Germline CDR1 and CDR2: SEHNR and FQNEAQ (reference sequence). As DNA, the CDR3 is TGTGCCAGCAGTTACGATAGCGGGAGTCGGTTCTTC. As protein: CASSYDSGSRFF.